The sequence of this TCR beta chain was determined in a study of T cell responses to AZD1222 COVID-19 vaccine. Only in-frame clones appear in the TCRdb table, and some are missing; sequencing was by immunoSEQ multiplex PCR. Among some 180,000 clones listed, about nine tenths were seen once. The germline gives CDR1 SGHNT, CDR2 YYREEE (reference sequence). Trimming cost V 0 bases and J 2 bases, with 6 bases left between them. The CDR3 is 15 residues long. In the case of this clone: Antigen unknown.

Study-wide results and limits: The study found Spike-specific TCR breadth and depth rose after two AZD1222 doses.

V and J are TRBV5-4 and TRBJ2-6; D is uncertain. The TCR comes from an adult who received the AZD1222 COVID-19 vaccine. Source: peripheral blood, taken 28 days after the second AZD1222 dose. The CDR3, as DNA: TGTGCCAGCAGCTTGGGGGGAACTGGGGCCAACGTCCTGACTTTC. It codes for CASSLGGTGANVLTF.